Below are 21 T cell receptor beta chains sequenced from a single sample in a study of OX40 agonist ivuxolimab in advanced cancers. Produced via immunoSEQ multiplex PCR; TCRdb's table is partial and in-frame only. The data contain 50,000 to 55,000 clones, 75% to 90% of them singletons. The specimen comprised CD4+ or CD8+ T cells sorted from blood, sampled in a trial of the OX40 agonist ivuxolimab. The receptors were gathered from an adult with an advanced solid tumor such as melanoma, head and neck, liver or kidney cancer.

The chain recombines TRBV28 with TRBJ1-5; 9 bases align to TRBD1. The germline gives CDR1 MDHEN, CDR2 SYDVKM. V dropped 6 bases and J dropped 3; count of bases not matched to a gene: 3. The CDR3 runs to 14 residues. The CDR3 protein is CASRWTGDNQPQHF. CDR3 nucleotide sequence: TGTGCCAGCAGATGGACAGGGGACAATCAGCCCCAGCATTTT.

This clone has a single count. The CDR3 loop is CATSRDLATGDTQYF. CDR3 in DNA: TGTGCCACCAGCAGAGATTTGGCTACAGGAGATACGCAGTATTTT. V usage is TRBV15 and J usage is TRBJ2-3; D possibly corresponds to TRBD1 (5 bases). The V and J ends lost 0 bases and 5 bases respectively, with 12 bases between them. From germline, CDR1 is LNHNV and CDR2 YYDKDF (reference sequence). The CDR3 totals 15 residues.

J is TRBJ2-1 and V is TRBV27; 7 positions agree with TRBD2. The V gene end was trimmed by 6 bases and the J gene end by 8 bases; junction bases not matched to a gene: 7. This CDR3 contains 13 residues. Germline V gene data show CDR1 as MNHEY and CDR2 as SMNVEV (reference sequence). This chain's CDR3 is CASSRRLADEQFF. CDR3 DNA sequence: TGTGCCAGCAGCCGACGACTAGCCGATGAGCAGTTCTTC.

The CDR3 protein is CASSWASAGTQYF. The CDR3 region has the DNA TGTGCCAGCAGCTGGGCTAGCGCAGGTACGCAGTATTTT. The V call is TRBV9, the J call TRBJ2-3, with a tentative D call TRBD2 (6 bases). V lost 4 bases and J 8 bases, leaving 14 bases between the germline ends. CDR3 size: 13 residues. Germline lookup yields CDR1 SGDLS and CDR2 YYNGEE.

The rearrangement uses TRBV10-3 and TRBJ2-7; D gene uncertain. This CDR3 has 16 residues. The V end lost 4 bases, the J end lost 0 bases, and 16 bases lay between the germline ends. Per germline, CDR1 ENHRY and CDR2 SYGVKD. In DNA, the CDR3 is TGTGCCATCAGTGGGAAAGAAGGTGGATACTCCTACGAGCAGTACTTC. This gives the protein CAISGKEGGYSYEQYF.

A note on this clone: Other nucleotide sequences from this sample produce the same CDR3. CDR3 sequence reads: CASSSTGTGTSAFF. In nucleotides, the CDR3 is TGCGCCAGCAGCTCTACCGGGACAGGCACATCAGCTTTCTTT. The chain links TRBV5-1 to TRBJ1-1; 8 nucleotides align to TRBD1. There are 14 residues in the CDR3. The V gene's germline CDR1 is SGHRS and CDR2 YFSETQ. Trimming took 3 bases from V and 10 from J; bases not matched to a gene: 11.

The rearrangement links TRBV28 to TRBJ1-6; D possibly corresponds to TRBD1 (6 bases). Germline CDR1 and CDR2: MDHEN and SYDVKM. The V and J ends lost 6 bases and 6 bases respectively, with 12 bases between them. CDR3 size: 14 residues. The CDR3 is CASSKQGGNSPLHF. As DNA, the CDR3 is TGTGCCAGCAGCAAACAGGGAGGTAATTCACCCCTCCACTTT.

DNA for the CDR3: TGTGCCAGCTCACTTTCCCCGTTAGCGGGGAGTGGCTACGAGCAGTACTTC. This gives the protein CASSLSPLAGSGYEQYF. This chain uses TRBV18 with TRBJ2-7; 8 bases are a match to TRBD2. This CDR3 region has 17 residues. Germline CDR1 KGHSH, CDR2 LQKENI. The V segment lost 4 bases and the J segment 3 bases; nucleotides outside the gene matches: 14.

For this clone: One end of the junction is discordant with germline, which a read error may explain. The CDR3 loop reads CASSLAGVSGETQYF. CDR3 coding DNA: TGTGCCAGCAGCCTAGCGGGAGTGTCGGGAGAGACCCAGTACTTC. The rearrangement joins TRBV7-2 to TRBJ2-5; 10 bases fit TRBD2. From germline, CDR1 is SGHTA and CDR2 FQGNSA. There are 15 residues in the CDR3.

The chain joins TRBV2 to TRBJ2-7; tentative D call: TRBD2 (7 bases). Germline CDR1 reads SNHLY; CDR2 reads FYNNEI. The CDR3 has 14 residues. Trimming pared 5 bases from V and 4 bases from J, leaving 15 bases between. For the CDR3, the DNA is TGTGCCAGCAGTTACCTGGGGGGGCCATACGAGCAGTACTTC. Its translation is CASSYLGGPYEQYF.

The rearrangement joins TRBV7-2 to TRBJ2-1, with 14 nucleotides matching TRBD2. The CDR3 covers 16 residues. Germline CDR1 is SGHTA and CDR2 is FQGNSA. The J segment lost 9 bases and the V segment lost 4 bases, leaving 8 bases of the junction unmatched. In DNA, the CDR3 is TGTGCCAGCAGCTCCCGACTAGCGGGGGGGCTAAGTGAGCAGTTCTTC. Its translation is CASSSRLAGGLSEQFF.

The chain links TRBV6-1 to TRBJ2-2; D call uncertain. V was pared by 8 bases and J by 2 bases, with 9 bases between. This CDR3 has 13 residues. Germline assignment: CDR1 MNHNS and CDR2 SASEGT. The CDR3 reads CASPDANTGELFF. CDR3 in DNA: TGTGCCAGCCCGGACGCAAACACCGGGGAGCTGTTTTTT.

The chain has TRBV6-1 and TRBJ1-1, with a possible D match to TRBD1 (5 bases). Trimming took off 5 bases at V and 3 bases at J, with 10 bases between the two ends. The CDR3 extends over 13 amino acids. Germline CDR1 is MNHNS and CDR2 is SASEGT. For the CDR3, the DNA is TGTGCCAGCAGTACCGGGGACTACACTGAAGCTTTCTTT. This encodes CASSTGDYTEAFF.

The chain joins TRBV9 to TRBJ1-6; no clear D. Germline lookup yields CDR1 SGDLS and CDR2 YYNGEE. The CDR3 has 15 amino acids. The V end lost 0 bases, the J end lost 8 bases, and 12 bases lay between the germline ends. The CDR3 here is CASSVAEEGYSPLHF. CDR3 DNA: TGTGCCAGCAGCGTAGCTGAGGAAGGGTATTCACCCCTCCACTTT.

J is TRBJ1-5 and V is TRBV7-4, with D unresolved. The germline gives CDR1 SGHVT, CDR2 SQSDAQ. This CDR3 spans 15 amino acids. The V end was cut by 7 bases, the J end by 5 bases, with 18 bases between. The CDR3 loop is CASIFLQRSYQPQHF. As DNA, the CDR3 is TGTGCCAGCATTTTTCTACAGAGGAGTTATCAGCCCCAGCATTTT.

This chain uses TRBV7-2 with TRBJ2-6; no clear D. V was pared by 5 bases and J by 1 base, with 9 bases between. The CDR3 is made up of 15 amino acids. Germline CDR1 and CDR2: SGHTA and FQGNSA. DNA for the CDR3: TGTGCCAGCAGCCCACAGACTTCTGGGGCCAACGTCCTGACTTTC. This gives the protein CASSPQTSGANVLTF.

The chain recombines TRBV21-1 with TRBJ1-5; TRBD1 is the table's D call and was not checked against the DNA. TRBV21-1 counts as a pseudogene. The CDR3 is 16 residues long. The CDR3 here is CASSKGLNPGHQPQHF. The CDR3, as DNA: TGTGCCAGCAGCAAAGGGCTAAATCCAGGGCATCAGCCCCAGCATTTT.

On this clone itself: One end of the junction varies from germline; a read error may be responsible. The V and J genes are TRBV7-7 and TRBJ2-5; 8 bases align to TRBD2. Germline V gene data show CDR1 as SSHAT and CDR2 as FNYEAQ (reference sequence). This CDR3 has 15 amino acids. The chain's CDR3 is CASSLGAGGQETQYF. The CDR3, as DNA: TGTGCTAGCAGCTTAGGGGCGGGGGGACAAGAGACCCAGTACTTC.

This clone was detected only once. The V gene is TRBV10-3, the J gene TRBJ2-3, with 15 bases matching TRBD2. The CDR3 has 18 residues. Germline V gene data show CDR1 as ENHRY and CDR2 as SYGVKD. V shed 3 bases and J 2 bases; nucleotides not matched to a gene: 6. The CDR3 region is CAISDSGTSGRFTDTQYF. The CDR3 DNA is TGTGCCATCAGTGATTCGGGGACTAGCGGGAGGTTCACAGATACGCAGTATTTT.

This chain uses TRBV7-3 with TRBJ2-2; weak D call: TRBD1 (5 bases). V shed 4 bases and J shed 7 bases, with 10 bases lying between them. Germline-derived CDR1 and CDR2 are SGHTA and FQGTGA. This CDR3 region has 13 residues. CDR3 coding DNA: TGTGCCAGCAGCTCAGGGTGGGGCGGGGAGCTGTTTTTT. This codes for CASSSGWGGELFF.

As to this clone: A read error may account for a junction end that differs from germline. J is TRBJ2-5 and V is TRBV7-7; possible D gene TRBD1, 6 bases. The CDR3 loop spans 13 amino acids. The germline V gene encodes CDR1 SSHAT and CDR2 FNYEAQ (reference sequence). This CDR3 is CASSLRTEETQYF. The CDR3 coding sequence is TGTGCTAGCAGCCTTAGGACAGAGGAGACCCAGTACTTC.